Sequencing of this T cell receptor (beta chain) was carried out in a study of T cells in Graves' hyperthyroidism and ophthalmopathy. Study-wide findings and caveats: Appearing also in blood were most of the thyroid clonotypes expanded above 0.001.

The CDR3 is 15 amino acids. CDR1 MDHEN and CDR2 SYDVKM come from the germline V gene. The V and J ends lost 1 base and 0 bases respectively, with 10 bases between them. A patient was excluded if there was uncontrolled infection, other autoimmune disease, pregnancy or lactation. Diagnoses were established using clinical symptoms, serum thyroxine and TRAb, thyroid ultrasound and orbital computed tomography. Over 9 ml of fresh peripheral blood supplied the PBMCs. There are many counts of this clonotype. Antigen specificity is unknown. RNA transcripts served as the template for amplifying TCR beta CDR3 regions. First-round RT-PCR with HTBI primers amplified the TCR CDR3 region. TCRdb itself ran the multiplex PCR reads through MiXCR, one entry per CDR3 protein. The table records about 600,000 distinct CDR3 sequences, more than 13% of them present only once.

The clonotype was recovered from a woman aged 18 to 35 with Graves' ophthalmopathy. The sequencing input was blood. This chain connects TRBV28 to TRBJ2-7, with D perhaps TRBD1 or TRBD2 (5 bases each). The CDR3 reads CASSLLGTGSYEQYF. In nucleotides, the CDR3 is TGTGCCAGCAGTTTATTGGGGACGGGCTCCTACGAGCAGTACTTC.